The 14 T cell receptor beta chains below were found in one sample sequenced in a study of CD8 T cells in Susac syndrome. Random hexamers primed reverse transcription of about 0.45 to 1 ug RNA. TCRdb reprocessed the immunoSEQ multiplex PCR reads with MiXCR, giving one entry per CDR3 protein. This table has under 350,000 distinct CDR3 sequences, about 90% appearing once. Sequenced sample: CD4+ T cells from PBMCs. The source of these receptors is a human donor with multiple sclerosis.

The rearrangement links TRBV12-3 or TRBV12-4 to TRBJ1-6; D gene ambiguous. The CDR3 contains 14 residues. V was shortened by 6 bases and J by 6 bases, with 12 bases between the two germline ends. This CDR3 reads CASSQDGGNSPLHF. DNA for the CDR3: TGTGCCAGCAGCCAAGACGGCGGTAATTCACCCCTCCACTTT.

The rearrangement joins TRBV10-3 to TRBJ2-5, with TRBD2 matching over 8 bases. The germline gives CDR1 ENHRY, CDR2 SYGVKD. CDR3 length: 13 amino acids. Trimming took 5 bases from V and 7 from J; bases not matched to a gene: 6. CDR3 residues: CAISSAAGGTQYF. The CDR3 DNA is TGTGCCATCAGTAGTGCGGCGGGAGGGACCCAGTACTTC.

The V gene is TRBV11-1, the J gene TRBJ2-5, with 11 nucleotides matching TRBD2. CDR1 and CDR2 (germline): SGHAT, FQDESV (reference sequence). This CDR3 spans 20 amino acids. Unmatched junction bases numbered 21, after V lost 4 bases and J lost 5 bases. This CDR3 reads CASSYTPGASGGLFSETQYF. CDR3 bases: TGTGCCAGCAGCTATACCCCCGGGGCTAGCGGGGGGTTATTTTCCGAGACCCAGTACTTC.

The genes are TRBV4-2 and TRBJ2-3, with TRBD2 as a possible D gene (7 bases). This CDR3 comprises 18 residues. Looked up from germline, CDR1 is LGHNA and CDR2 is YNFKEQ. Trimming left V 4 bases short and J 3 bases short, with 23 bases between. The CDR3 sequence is CASSPVLGGADGTDTQYF. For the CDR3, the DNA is TGTGCCAGCAGCCCTGTATTGGGGGGGGCGGACGGGACAGATACGCAGTATTTT.

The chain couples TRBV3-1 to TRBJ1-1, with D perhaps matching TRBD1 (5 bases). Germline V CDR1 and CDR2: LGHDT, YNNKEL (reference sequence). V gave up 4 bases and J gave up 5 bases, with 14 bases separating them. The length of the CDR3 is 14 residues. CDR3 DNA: TGTGCCAGCAGCCCTGCGTCCGGGGGAACTGAAGCTTTCTTT. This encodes CASSPASGGTEAFF. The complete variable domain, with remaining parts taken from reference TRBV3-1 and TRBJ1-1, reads DTAVSQTPKYLVTQMGNDKSIKCEQNLGHDTMYWYKQDSKKFLKIMFSYNNKELIINETVPNRFSPKSPDKAHLNLHINSLELGDSAVYFCASSPASGGTEAFFGQGTRLTVV.

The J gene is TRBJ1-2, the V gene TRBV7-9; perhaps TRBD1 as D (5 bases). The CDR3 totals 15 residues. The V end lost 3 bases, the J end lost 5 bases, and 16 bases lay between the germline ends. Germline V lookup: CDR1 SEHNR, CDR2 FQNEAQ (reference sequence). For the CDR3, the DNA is TGTGCCAGCAGCTTGGCCGGACATGGTGGATATGGCTACACCTTC. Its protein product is CASSLAGHGGYGYTF.

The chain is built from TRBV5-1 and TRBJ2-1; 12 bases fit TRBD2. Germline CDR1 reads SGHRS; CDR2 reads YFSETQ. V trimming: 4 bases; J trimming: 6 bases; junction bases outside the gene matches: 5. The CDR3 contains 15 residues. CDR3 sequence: CASSAQLAGGNEQFF. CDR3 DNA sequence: TGCGCCAGCAGCGCCCAACTAGCGGGGGGCAATGAGCAGTTCTTC.

The CDR3 loop is CAISETPDGPPGYNEQFF. The CDR3 coding sequence is TGTGCCATCAGTGAGACACCTGACGGACCCCCCGGCTACAATGAGCAGTTCTTC. This chain uses TRBV10-3 with TRBJ2-1; D remains unclear. Looked up from germline, CDR1 is ENHRY and CDR2 is SYGVKD. The CDR3 covers 18 residues. V shed 2 bases and J shed 3 bases, with 20 bases lying between them.

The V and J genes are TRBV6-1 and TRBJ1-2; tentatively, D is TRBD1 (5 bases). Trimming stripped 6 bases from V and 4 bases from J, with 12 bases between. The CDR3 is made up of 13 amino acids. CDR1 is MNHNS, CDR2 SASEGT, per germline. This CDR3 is CASRQEGVYGYTF. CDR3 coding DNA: TGTGCCAGCAGACAGGAAGGTGTCTATGGCTACACCTTC.

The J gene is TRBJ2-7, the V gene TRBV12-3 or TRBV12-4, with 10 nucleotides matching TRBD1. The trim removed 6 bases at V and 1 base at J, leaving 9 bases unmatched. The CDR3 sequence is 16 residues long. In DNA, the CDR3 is TGTGCCAGCAGGTCGCAAGGGACAGGGGCTTCCTACGAGCAGTACTTC. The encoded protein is CASRSQGTGASYEQYF.

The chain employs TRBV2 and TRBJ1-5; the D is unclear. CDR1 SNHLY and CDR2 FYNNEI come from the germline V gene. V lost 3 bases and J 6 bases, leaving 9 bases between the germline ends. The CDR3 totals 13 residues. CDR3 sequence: CASSDVAVQPQHF. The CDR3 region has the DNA TGTGCCAGCAGTGACGTAGCGGTTCAGCCCCAGCATTTT.

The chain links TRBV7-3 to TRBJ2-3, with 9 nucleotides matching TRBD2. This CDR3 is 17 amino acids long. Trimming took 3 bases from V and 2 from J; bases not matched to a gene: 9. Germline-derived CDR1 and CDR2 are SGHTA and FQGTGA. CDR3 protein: CASSFRPSGGSTDTQYF. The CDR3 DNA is TGTGCCAGCAGCTTCCGACCGAGCGGGGGGTCCACAGATACGCAGTATTTT. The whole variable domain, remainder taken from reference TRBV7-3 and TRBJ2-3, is GAGVSQTPSNKVTEKGKYVELRCDPISGHTALYWYRQSLGQGPEFLIYFQGTGAADDSGLPNDRFFAVRPEGSVSTLKIQRTERGDSAVYLCASSFRPSGGSTDTQYFGPGTRLTVL.

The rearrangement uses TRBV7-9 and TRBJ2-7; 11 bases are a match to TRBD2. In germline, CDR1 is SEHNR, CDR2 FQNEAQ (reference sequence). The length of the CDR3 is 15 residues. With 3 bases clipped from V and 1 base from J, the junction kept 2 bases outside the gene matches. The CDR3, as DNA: TGTGCCAGCAGCTTGCGGACTAGCGGGTCCTACGAGCAGTACTTC. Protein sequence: CASSLRTSGSYEQYF.

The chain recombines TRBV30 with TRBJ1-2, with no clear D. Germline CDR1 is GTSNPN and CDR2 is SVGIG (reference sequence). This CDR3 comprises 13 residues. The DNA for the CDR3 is TGTGTAGGCAGCTCGGGGAGGAACTATGGCTACACCTTC. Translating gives CVGSSGRNYGYTF.